The present T cell receptor beta chain was sequenced within a study of graft-versus-host responses after intestinal transplantation. The wider study: For around three years after anti-thymocyte globulin induction, all recipients took tacrolimus and steroids.

The germline V gene encodes CDR1 SGDLS and CDR2 YYNGEE. Trimming took 0 bases from V and 0 from J, leaving 11 bases between them. The CDR3 extends over 16 amino acids. General study results and limits: Graft-donor T cell macrochimerism in patients accompanied high graft-versus-host to host-versus-graft clonal ratios in allografts. Among recipient marrow samples, GvH clones were found; some appeared first in ileum or blood.

Sequencing used immunoSEQ multiplex PCR; TCRdb keeps in-frame clones, though not all of them. The data contain tens of thousands of clones, approximately 94% of them singletons. This clone was seen only once. What it binds is unknown. This clonotype originated in a human donor who was the organ donor for an intestinal transplant. The chain couples TRBV9 to TRBJ2-3; D uncertain. The source was unstimulated CD4+ T cells sorted from spleen or lymph node cells, collected before transplant. The CDR3 nucleotides are TGTGCCAGCAGCGTAGACAGCACTACTAGCACAGATACGCAGTATTTT. It encodes CASSVDSTTSTDTQYF.